This T cell receptor (beta chain) was sequenced in a study of beta chain features in type 1 diabetes. Overall study context: Sorted cells, 90 million to 130 million in number, were examined across all samples.

Sorted CD4+ subsets: naive, central memory, regulatory, stem cell-like memory (CD45RO/CCR7/CD25/CD127/CD95/CD27 panel). On this clone itself: Its antigen remains unknown.

Points from the study as a whole: Significant though moderate, a shortening of TCRB CDR3s appeared in all four CD4+ subsets of Type 1 diabetes patients. When VDJ junctions were examined, type 1 diabetes patients showed fewer insertions and more deletions.

Expressed TCRB transcripts got sequenced, as all isolated RNA was reverse transcribed. Repertoires were generated with immunoSEQ multiplex PCR, while TCRdb's copy carries only in-frame clones and drops some. There are 500,000 to 800,000 clones in the sample; around 11% occur only once, and around 0.12% lies in the top ten. The sequence was obtained from a young man with type 1 diabetes. Sequenced sample: naive CD4+ T cells from blood.

CDR3 DNA: TGTGCCAGCAGTGAAGCTGTAGGGGGGCTCTATGGCTACACCTTC. Its translation is CASSEAVGGLYGYTF. The chain has TRBV6-1 and TRBJ1-2, with a weak D call TRBD1 (6 bases). Trimming removed 0 bases at V and 4 bases at J, with 12 bases between. The germline CDR1 and CDR2 sequences are MNHNS and SASEGT. This CDR3 comprises 15 residues.